These 26 T cell receptor beta chains were all obtained from the same sample, sequenced in a study of early T cells in non-severe SARS-CoV-2 infection. Each CDR3 protein gets one entry after TCRdb re-called the 5' RACE reads with MiXCR. This sample has under 75,000 distinct CDR3 sequences, with about 13% found just once. The material sequenced was whole blood. The receptors here all came from an adult who was a healthcare worker with PCR-confirmed SARS-CoV-2 infection or an uninfected control (not recorded which).

This clonotype was picked up many times. The chain uses TRBV5-1 and TRBJ1-1, with D uncertain. CDR1 and CDR2 from the germline V gene are SGHRS and YFSETQ. The germline V and J ends were trimmed by 3 bases and 7 bases, with 16 bases remaining between them. This CDR3 is 14 amino acids long. As DNA, the CDR3 is TGCGCCAGCAGCTGGAGGGAACCAAGGGATGAAGCTTTCTTT. This encodes CASSWREPRDEAFF.

The chain couples TRBV6-5 to TRBJ2-7; D unresolved. Deletions cut 0 bases from V and 3 bases from J, with 9 bases between. Germline CDR1 and CDR2: MNHEY and SVGAGI. The CDR3 runs 14 residues. CDR3 sequence reads: CASSYSILGYEQYF. The DNA of the CDR3 is TGTGCCAGCAGTTACTCGATTTTGGGCTACGAGCAGTACTTC.

This clonotype was counted a few times. This rearrangement joins TRBV6-6 to TRBJ2-5; 9 bases align to TRBD1. CDR1 and CDR2 from the germline V gene are MNHNY and SVGAGI (reference sequence). The CDR3 consists of 13 residues. Trimming took 7 bases from V and 7 from J; bases not matched to a gene: 7. CDR3 amino acids: CASTLGQGLTQYF. CDR3 DNA: TGTGCCAGCACTCTCGGACAGGGGTTGACCCAGTACTTC.

This clonotype was seen many times. The chain employs TRBV28 and TRBJ2-7; 8 bases agree with TRBD2. This CDR3 comprises 16 residues. V lost 0 bases, J lost 1 base, and 5 bases stayed unmatched. The V gene's germline CDR1 is MDHEN and CDR2 SYDVKM. The CDR3 loop reads CASSLWASGLSYEQYF. CDR3 in DNA: TGTGCCAGCAGTTTATGGGCTAGCGGGCTATCCTACGAGCAGTACTTC.

A few counts support this clonotype. The chain carries TRBV7-8 and TRBJ1-3, with TRBD1 as a possible D gene (5 bases). The CDR3 has 18 amino acids. Germline V gene lookup returns CDR1 SGHVS and CDR2 FQNEAQ. Trimming left V 5 bases short and J 2 bases short, with 22 bases between. The DNA of the CDR3 is TGTGCCAGCAGCCCCGAAATACAGGAACTTTTACCTGGAAACACCATATATTTT. This translates into CASSPEIQELLPGNTIYF.

This clonotype was counted a few times. The gene calls are TRBV7-8 and TRBJ2-1; 13 bases match TRBD2. V shed 2 bases and J 4 bases; nucleotides not matched to a gene: 2. CDR1 and CDR2 (germline): SGHVS, FQNEAQ. The CDR3 is made up of 16 amino acids. CDR3 DNA sequence: TGTGCCAGCAGCTTAATACTAGCGGGAGGGTACAATGAGCAGTTCTTC. Protein: CASSLILAGGYNEQFF. Based on the CDR3 plus reference TRBV7-8 and TRBJ2-1, the full variable domain is GAGVSQSPRYKVAKRGQDVALRCDPISGHVSLFWYQQALGQGPEFLTYFQNEAQLDKSGLPSDRFFAERPEGSVSTLKIQRTQQEDSAVYLCASSLILAGGYNEQFFGPGTRLTVL.

This chain joins TRBV5-1 and TRBJ2-7; 9 positions agree with TRBD2. The germline gives CDR1 SGHRS, CDR2 YFSETQ. The V gene end was trimmed by 0 bases and the J gene end by 5 bases; junction bases not matched to a gene: 3. The CDR3 runs to 14 residues. The CDR3: CASSLAGLANEQYF. The CDR3 DNA is TGCGCCAGCAGCTTGGCCGGACTAGCGAACGAGCAGTACTTC. Filled out from reference TRBV5-1 and TRBJ2-7, the complete variable domain reads KAGVTQTPRYLIKTRGQQVTLSCSPISGHRSVSWYQQTPGQGLQFLFEYFSETQRNKGNFPGRFSGRQFSNSRSEMNVSTLELGDSALYLCASSLAGLANEQYFGPGTRLTVT.

This clonotype has ten or more counts. The chain has TRBV24-1 and TRBJ2-2; D may match TRBD1 or TRBD2 (5 bases each). Germline V gene lookup returns CDR1 KGHDR and CDR2 SFDVKD. This CDR3 spans 16 amino acids. The ends were cut back, 8 bases at V and 1 base at J, with 16 bases in the middle. This CDR3 reads CATMRGTPRNTGELFF. DNA for the CDR3: TGTGCCACCATGAGAGGGACGCCTCGGAACACCGGGGAGCTGTTTTTT.

In its sample, this clonotype was seen once. The chain employs TRBV7-2 and TRBJ2-7; no clear D gene. V gave up 5 bases and J gave up 2 bases, with 7 bases separating them. This CDR3 contains 12 residues. Germline CDR1 and CDR2: SGHTA and FQGNSA. The CDR3 here is CASSPNTYEQYF. In nucleotides, the CDR3 is TGTGCCAGCAGCCCGAACACCTACGAGCAGTACTTC. Full variable domain (outside the CDR3, taken from reference TRBV7-2 and TRBJ2-7): GAGVSQSPSNKVTEKGKDVELRCDPISGHTALYWYRQSLGQGLEFLIYFQGNSAPDKSGLPSDRFSAERTGGSVSTLTIQRTQQEDSAVYLCASSPNTYEQYFGPGTRLTVT.

This clonotype showed up many times. The V call is TRBV11-1, the J call TRBJ2-7; 8 bases are shared with TRBD1. Germline V lookup: CDR1 SGHAT, CDR2 FQDESV (reference sequence). CDR3 length: 15 residues. V gave up 5 bases and J gave up 0 bases; unmatched junction bases: 6. The CDR3 DNA reads as TGTGCCAGCAGCAGGGGACAGGTCCTCTCCTACGAGCAGTACTTC. Its translation: CASSRGQVLSYEQYF.

This clonotype was picked up many times. For the CDR3, the DNA is TGTGCCAGCAGCGCGAGACTAGGATCCTACAATGAGCAGTTCTTC. Translated: CASSARLGSYNEQFF. The chain has TRBV9 and TRBJ2-1, with D possibly matching TRBD2 (6 bases). This CDR3 comprises 15 residues. The germline V gene encodes CDR1 SGDLS and CDR2 YYNGEE. Trimming left V 3 bases short and J 1 base short, with 11 bases between.

The chain couples TRBV3-1 to TRBJ2-7, with D maybe TRBD1 (5 bases). V shed 1 base and J shed 6 bases, with 16 bases lying between them. Germline lookup yields CDR1 LGHDT and CDR2 YNNKEL (reference sequence). The CDR3 totals 15 residues. The CDR3 here is CASSQGGQAVSEQYF. In DNA form, the CDR3 reads TGTGCCAGCAGCCAAGGGGGCCAGGCCGTTAGCGAGCAGTACTTC.

This clonotype occurred a few times. This chain joins TRBV6-1 and TRBJ2-1; 11 bases are shared with TRBD2. The V gene's germline CDR1 is MNHNS and CDR2 SASEGT. CDR3 length: 15 amino acids. The V and J ends lost 4 bases and 3 bases, in that order; junction bases with no gene match: 2. The CDR3 sequence: CASSGGLAVYNEQFF. The CDR3 DNA follows: TGTGCCAGCAGTGGGGGACTAGCGGTCTACAATGAGCAGTTCTTC.

This clonotype was detected a few times. The CDR3 reads CASSLKRGNTGELFF. CDR3 nucleotide sequence: TGTGCCAGCAGCTTGAAACGGGGGAACACCGGGGAGCTGTTTTTT. The V and J genes are TRBV5-4 and TRBJ2-2; D is perhaps TRBD2 (5 bases). This CDR3 has 15 residues. The germline V and J ends were trimmed by 1 base and 1 base, with 8 bases remaining between them. Germline values: CDR1 SGHNT, CDR2 YYREEE (reference sequence).

This clonotype has just a few counts. The CDR3 spells CASSPPGTSNGYTF. The CDR3 DNA sequence: TGTGCCAGCAGCCCGCCCGGGACATCGAATGGCTACACCTTC. V gene TRBV6-6 combines with J gene TRBJ1-2; possible D gene TRBD1, 6 bases. V lost 6 bases, J lost 6 bases, and 17 bases lay in between. The CDR3 is 14 residues long. Looked up from germline, CDR1 is MNHNY and CDR2 is SVGAGI (reference sequence).

The V call is TRBV19, the J call TRBJ2-2; 7 bases fit TRBD1. CDR1 is LNHDA and CDR2 is SQIVND in the germline V gene (reference sequence). The CDR3 totals 15 residues. The V and J ends lost 9 bases and 10 bases, in that order; junction bases with no gene match: 17. The CDR3 coding sequence is TGTGCCAGCACCTTCGACAGGGTGGCCGGGTCGGAGCTGTTTTTT. This sequence encodes CASTFDRVAGSELFF.

This rearrangement joins TRBV5-6 to TRBJ2-7; 10 nucleotides align to TRBD2. The germline CDR1 and CDR2 sequences are SGHDT and YYEEEE. The V gene end was trimmed by 4 bases and the J gene end by 4 bases; junction bases not matched to a gene: 8. CDR3 length equals 15 residues. CDR3 amino acids: CASSLGTSDVYEQYF. CDR3 coding DNA: TGTGCCAGCAGCCTGGGGACTAGCGACGTTTACGAGCAGTACTTC.

The chain uses TRBV7-2 and TRBJ2-7; D perhaps matches TRBD1 (5 bases). Deletions cut 5 bases from V and 3 bases from J, with 11 bases between. Germline V gene data show CDR1 as SGHTA and CDR2 as FQGNSA. This CDR3 spans 13 amino acids. CDR3 residues: CASSATVRYEQYF. The DNA of the CDR3 is TGTGCCAGCAGCGCGACAGTTCGCTACGAGCAGTACTTC.

At least ten counts were recorded for this clonotype. The rearrangement joins TRBV5-4 to TRBJ2-7; a possible D gene is TRBD1 (6 bases). V was trimmed by 0 bases and J by 6 bases, leaving 19 bases between them. The V gene's germline CDR1 is SGHNT and CDR2 YYREEE (reference sequence). The CDR3 runs 16 residues. The CDR3 region has the DNA TGTGCCAGCAGCTTGGACCCACTCCTCACAGGGACCGAGCAGTACTTC. This translates into CASSLDPLLTGTEQYF.

In this sample, this clonotype turned up a few times. The chain uses TRBV4-2 and TRBJ1-2; D remains ambiguous. The V end was cut by 4 bases, the J end by 0 bases, with 9 bases between. The CDR3 is made up of 14 amino acids. Germline-derived CDR1 and CDR2 are LGHNA and YNFKEQ. The DNA for the CDR3 is TGTGCCAGCAGCCGATCGGGGACTAACTATGGCTACACCTTC. Its translation: CASSRSGTNYGYTF.

The chain couples TRBV5-6 to TRBJ1-4; maybe TRBD1 (5 bases). The CDR3 is 16 residues long. Germline V gene lookup returns CDR1 SGHDT and CDR2 YYEEEE. The germline V and J ends were trimmed by 4 bases and 0 bases, with 13 bases remaining between them. The CDR3, as DNA: TGTGCCAGCAGCACCTACAGGACTGCAACTAATGAAAAACTGTTTTTT. Its translation is CASSTYRTATNEKLFF.

Ten or more counts support this clonotype. The chain combines TRBV2 with TRBJ2-2, with a possible D match to TRBD2 (5 bases). CDR1 is SNHLY, CDR2 FYNNEI, per germline. CDR3 size: 15 residues. Deletions cut 2 bases from V and 5 bases from J, with 12 bases between. The CDR3 DNA sequence: TGTGCCAGCAGTGAAATGTTACTAGGGACCGGGGAGCTGTTTTTT. It specifies CASSEMLLGTGELFF.

The chain joins TRBV6-2 or TRBV6-3 to TRBJ2-3; D ambiguous. Trimming removed 0 bases at V and 0 bases at J, with 7 bases between. Germline CDR1 is MNHEY and CDR2 is SVGEGT. CDR3 length equals 15 residues. The CDR3 protein is CASSYSAISTDTQYF. CDR3 bases: TGTGCCAGCAGTTACTCTGCTATTAGCACAGATACGCAGTATTTT.

This clonotype was recorded many times. This sequence joins TRBV7-9 and TRBJ2-7; 14 positions match TRBD2. The junction had 7 bases not matched to a gene; V was cut back by 5 bases and J by 7 bases. The germline V gene has CDR1 SEHNR and CDR2 FQNEAQ (reference sequence). The CDR3 consists of 15 residues. CDR3 sequence (DNA): TGTGCCAGCAGCCTTGGGACTAGCGGGAGTGAGGAGCAGTACTTC. Protein product: CASSLGTSGSEEQYF.

The rearrangement joins TRBV21-1 to TRBJ1-3; the D call of TRBD1 is as the table states it, not checked on the DNA. TRBV21-1 is flagged as a pseudogene. The CDR3 is made up of 23 amino acids. The CDR3 region is CASSKVPRLIGQGAKGTGNTIYF. As DNA, the CDR3 is TGTGCCAGCAGCAAAGTACCCCGCCTTATCGGACAGGGGGCGAAGGGTACTGGAAACACCATATATTTT.

There are many counts of this clonotype. The chain joins TRBV20-1 to TRBJ2-5; TRBD2 is a possible D gene (5 bases). V was pared by 0 bases and J by 8 bases, with 10 bases between. This CDR3 region has 12 residues. From germline, CDR1 is DFQATT and CDR2 SNEGSKA (reference sequence). In DNA, the CDR3 is TGCAGTGCTAGAGATGCTAGCCCAACCCAGTACTTC. Protein product: CSARDASPTQYF.